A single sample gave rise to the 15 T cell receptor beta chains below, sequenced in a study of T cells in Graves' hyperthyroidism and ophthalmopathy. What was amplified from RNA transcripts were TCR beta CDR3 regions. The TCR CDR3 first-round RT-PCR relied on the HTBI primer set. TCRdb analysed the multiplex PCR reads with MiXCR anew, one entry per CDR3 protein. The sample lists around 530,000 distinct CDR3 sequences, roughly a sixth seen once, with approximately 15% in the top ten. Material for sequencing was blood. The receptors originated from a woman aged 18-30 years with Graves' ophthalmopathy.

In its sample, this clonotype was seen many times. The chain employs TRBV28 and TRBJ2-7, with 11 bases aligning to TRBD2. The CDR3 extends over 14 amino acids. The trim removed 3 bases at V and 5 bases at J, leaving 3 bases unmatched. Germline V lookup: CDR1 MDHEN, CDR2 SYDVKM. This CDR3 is CASSFRTSGHEQYF. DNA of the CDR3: TGTGCCAGCAGTTTTCGGACTAGCGGGCACGAGCAGTACTTC.

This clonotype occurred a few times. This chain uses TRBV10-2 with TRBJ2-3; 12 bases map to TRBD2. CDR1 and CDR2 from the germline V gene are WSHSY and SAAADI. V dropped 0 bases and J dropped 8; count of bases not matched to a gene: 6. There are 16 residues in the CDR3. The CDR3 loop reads CASSESPSGGGSTQYF. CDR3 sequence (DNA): TGCGCCAGCAGTGAGTCGCCTAGCGGGGGGGGTAGTACGCAGTATTTT.

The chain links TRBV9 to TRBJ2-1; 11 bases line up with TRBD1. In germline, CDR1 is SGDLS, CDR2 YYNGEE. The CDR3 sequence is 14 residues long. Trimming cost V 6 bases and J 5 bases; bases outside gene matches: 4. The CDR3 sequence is CASTRTGGNNEQFF. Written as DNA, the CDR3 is TGTGCCAGCACCCGGACAGGGGGCAACAATGAGCAGTTCTTC.

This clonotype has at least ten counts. The CDR3 spells CAWSVYVQGENGYTF. CDR3 DNA: TGTGCCTGGAGTGTATACGTACAGGGGGAAAATGGCTACACCTTC. The V and J genes are TRBV30 and TRBJ1-2, with 8 bases aligning to TRBD1. CDR3 size: 15 residues. The V segment lost 0 bases and the J segment 6 bases; nucleotides outside the gene matches: 9. CDR1 and CDR2 from the germline V gene are GTSNPN and SVGIG (reference sequence). Based on the CDR3 plus reference TRBV30 and TRBJ1-2, the full variable domain is SQTIHQWPATLVQPVGSPLSLECTVEGTSNPNLYWYRQAAGRGLQLLFYSVGIGQISSEVPQNLSASRPQDRQFILSSKKLLLSDSGFYLCAWSVYVQGENGYTFGSGTRLTVV.

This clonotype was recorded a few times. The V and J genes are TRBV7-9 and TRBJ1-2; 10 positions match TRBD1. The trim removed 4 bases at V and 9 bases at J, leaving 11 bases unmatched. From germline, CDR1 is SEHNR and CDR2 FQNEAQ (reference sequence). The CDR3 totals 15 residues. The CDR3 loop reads CASSSQTGGGSRYTF. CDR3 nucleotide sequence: TGTGCCAGCAGCTCACAGACAGGGGGCGGCTCGCGCTACACCTTC.

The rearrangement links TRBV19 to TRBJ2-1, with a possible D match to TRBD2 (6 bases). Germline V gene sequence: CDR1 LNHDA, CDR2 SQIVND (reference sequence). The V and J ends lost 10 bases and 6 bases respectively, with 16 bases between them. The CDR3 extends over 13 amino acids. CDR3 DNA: TGTGCCACCGATTGGGGGGTCCCCAATGAGCAGTTCTTC. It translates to CATDWGVPNEQFF. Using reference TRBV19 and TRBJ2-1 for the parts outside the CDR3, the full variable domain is DGGITQSPKYLFRKEGQNVTLSCEQNLNHDAMYWYRQDPGQGLRLIYYSQIVNDFQKGDIAEGYSVSREKKESFPLTVTSAQKNPTAFYLCATDWGVPNEQFFGPGTRLTVL.

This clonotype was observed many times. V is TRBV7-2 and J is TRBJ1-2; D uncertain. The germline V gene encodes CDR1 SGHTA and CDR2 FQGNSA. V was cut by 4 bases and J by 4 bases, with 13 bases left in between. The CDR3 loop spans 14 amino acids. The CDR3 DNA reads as TGTGCCAGCAGCTCCGATTCCGTTGGCTATGGCTACACCTTC. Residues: CASSSDSVGYGYTF. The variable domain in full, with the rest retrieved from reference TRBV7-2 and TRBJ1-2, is GAGVSQSPSNKVTEKGKDVELRCDPISGHTALYWYRQSLGQGLEFLIYFQGNSAPDKSGLPSDRFSAERTGGSVSTLTIQRTQQEDSAVYLCASSSDSVGYGYTFGSGTRLTVV.

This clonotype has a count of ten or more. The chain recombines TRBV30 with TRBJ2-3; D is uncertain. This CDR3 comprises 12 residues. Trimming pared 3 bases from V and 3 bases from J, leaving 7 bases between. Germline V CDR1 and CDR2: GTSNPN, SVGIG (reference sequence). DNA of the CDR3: TGTGCCTGGAGCGCAAAGACAGATACGCAGTATTTT. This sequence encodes CAWSAKTDTQYF.

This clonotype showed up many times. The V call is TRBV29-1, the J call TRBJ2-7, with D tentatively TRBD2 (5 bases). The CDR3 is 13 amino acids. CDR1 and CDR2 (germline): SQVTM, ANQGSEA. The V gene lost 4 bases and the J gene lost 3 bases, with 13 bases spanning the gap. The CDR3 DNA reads TGCAGCGTTGTACAAGAGGGTGTCTACGAGCAGTACTTC. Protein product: CSVVQEGVYEQYF.

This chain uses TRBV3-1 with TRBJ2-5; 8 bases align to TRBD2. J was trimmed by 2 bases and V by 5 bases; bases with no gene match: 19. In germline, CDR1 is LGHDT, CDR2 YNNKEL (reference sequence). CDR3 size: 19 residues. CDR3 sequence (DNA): TGTGCCAGCAGCTATATTTCCGGGACTAGTAGTTGGGGACAAGAGACCCAGTACTTC. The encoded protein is CASSYISGTSSWGQETQYF.

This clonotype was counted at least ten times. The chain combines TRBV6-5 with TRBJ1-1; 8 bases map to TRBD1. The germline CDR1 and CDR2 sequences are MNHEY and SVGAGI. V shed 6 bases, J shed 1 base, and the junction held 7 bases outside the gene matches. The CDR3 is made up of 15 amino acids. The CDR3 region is CASRTTGTGNTEAFF. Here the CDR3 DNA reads TGTGCCAGCAGGACCACCGGGACAGGGAACACTGAAGCTTTCTTT.

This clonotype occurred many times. For the CDR3, the DNA is TGTGCCAGCAGCCAAGAGCAGGGGACCTCCTACGAGCAGTACTTC. It encodes CASSQEQGTSYEQYF. The J gene is TRBJ2-7, the V gene TRBV4-2, with D perhaps TRBD1 (6 bases). Trimming removed 0 bases from V and 0 bases from J, with 9 bases in between. This CDR3 is built from 15 residues. Germline V gene data show CDR1 as LGHNA and CDR2 as YNFKEQ.

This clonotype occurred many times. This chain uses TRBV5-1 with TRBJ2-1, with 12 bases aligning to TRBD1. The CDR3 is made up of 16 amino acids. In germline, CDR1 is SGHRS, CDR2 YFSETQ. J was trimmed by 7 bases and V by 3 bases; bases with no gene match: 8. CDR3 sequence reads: CASSSYPGQGANEQFF. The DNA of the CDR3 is TGCGCCAGCAGCTCCTACCCGGGACAGGGGGCTAATGAGCAGTTCTTC.

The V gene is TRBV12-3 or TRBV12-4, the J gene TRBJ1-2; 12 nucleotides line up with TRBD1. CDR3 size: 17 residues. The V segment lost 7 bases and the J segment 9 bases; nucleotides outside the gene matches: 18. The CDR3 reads CASTLTGTGGSRFSYTF. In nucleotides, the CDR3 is TGTGCCAGCACCCTCACCGGGACAGGGGGCTCTAGGTTTAGCTACACCTTC.

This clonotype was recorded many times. CDR3: CAWIQGTNYGYTF. Written as DNA, the CDR3 is TGTGCCTGGATACAGGGAACGAACTATGGCTACACCTTC. V gene TRBV30 combines with J gene TRBJ1-2, with a weak D call TRBD1 (6 bases). CDR1 is GTSNPN and CDR2 is SVGIG in the germline V gene (reference sequence). With 4 bases removed from V and 2 bases from J, the gap between germline ends came to 11 bases. The CDR3 runs 13 residues.